The entry below gives a single T cell receptor (beta chain) sequence along with its context. The antigen remains undetermined. This sample is part of a study of naive and memory T cell subsets. Study results and limitations: Naive repertoires, especially CD8, held a few larger clonotypes, possibly memory cells re-expressing CD45RA. Over 95% of naive TCR sequences appeared only once after error correction, unlike memory subsets.

The beta constant-region primer was an equimolar mix of two oligonucleotides covering TRBC1 and TRBC2. Four rounds of PCR amplified the ligated cDNA using nested alpha and beta constant-region primers plus SP2. An oligonucleotide with the SP2 primer and a 12-nucleotide UMI was ligated to the cDNA 3' end. A single record per CDR3 protein comes from TCRdb applying MiXCR to the UMI-ligation and nested PCR reads. The table has about 150,000 distinct CDR3 sequences, approximately 22% seen once. CDR1 SQVTM and CDR2 ANQGSEA come from the germline V gene. The CDR3 contains 16 residues. V lost 4 bases to trimming and J lost 2 bases; unmatched junction nucleotides: 10.

The sequence was collected from a human donor in good health. The sample taken for sequencing was naive CD4+ T cells from blood. The chain combines TRBV29-1 with TRBJ2-3; 9 positions agree with TRBD2. This CDR3 reads CSVGRMTSGYTDTQYF. The CDR3 region has the DNA TGCAGCGTTGGCCGAATGACTAGCGGCTACACAGATACGCAGTATTTT.